One sample yielded the 3 T cell receptor beta chains listed below, sequenced in a study of blood T cells in healthy people across ages (dated by TCRdb to the mid-2010s). Libraries were prepared through 5' RACE. A second roughly 6 to 11 cycle PCR used a sample-barcoded 5' primer and a J-beta primer mix. The public reads were quality trimmed at Q25 with fastp and then assembled into clones with MiXCR by TCRdb, keeping productive beta chains. Rows with a matching CDR3 protein are joined into one entry that keeps the most common DNA and genes. For this sample there are fewer than 2 million distinct CDR3 sequences; around 42% appear just once. The ten largest clones represent 20% to 25% of the sample. Material: blood. The origin of the receptors is a human donor in good health.

This clonotype came up once. The chain couples TRBV7-3 to TRBJ2-3; possibly TRBD2 for D (5 bases). The CDR3 is 15 residues long. Between the trimmed V and J ends, which lost 5 bases and 2 bases, there was a span of 14 bases. Germline V gene lookup returns CDR1 SGHTA and CDR2 FQGTGA. The CDR3 is CASSPNRGATDTQYF. The CDR3 region has the DNA TGTGCCAGCAGCCCGAACCGGGGTGCCACAGATACGCAGTATTTT.

The CDR3 DNA reads TGCGCCAGCAGTCTCTTGACCGCGGGGGGCCGCTATCGGACAGATACGCAGTATTTT. It translates to CASSLLTAGGRYRTDTQYF. The V gene is TRBV5-1, the J gene TRBJ2-3, with TRBD2 matching 8 bases. The CDR3 is 19 amino acids. Per the germline V gene, CDR1 is SGHRS and CDR2 is YFSETQ. With 5 bases clipped from V and 3 bases from J, the junction kept 20 bases outside the gene matches.

This clonotype was detected only a few times. The rearrangement uses TRBV7-2 and TRBJ2-7, with D perhaps being TRBD1 or TRBD2 (6 bases each). V was trimmed by 1 base and J by 0 bases, leaving 13 bases between them. The CDR3 loop spans 16 amino acids. Germline CDR1 SGHTA, CDR2 FQGNSA. CDR3 region: CASSLGAGTSSYEQYF. In nucleotides, the CDR3 is TGTGCCAGCAGCTTAGGTGCGGGGACAAGCTCCTACGAGCAGTACTTC.